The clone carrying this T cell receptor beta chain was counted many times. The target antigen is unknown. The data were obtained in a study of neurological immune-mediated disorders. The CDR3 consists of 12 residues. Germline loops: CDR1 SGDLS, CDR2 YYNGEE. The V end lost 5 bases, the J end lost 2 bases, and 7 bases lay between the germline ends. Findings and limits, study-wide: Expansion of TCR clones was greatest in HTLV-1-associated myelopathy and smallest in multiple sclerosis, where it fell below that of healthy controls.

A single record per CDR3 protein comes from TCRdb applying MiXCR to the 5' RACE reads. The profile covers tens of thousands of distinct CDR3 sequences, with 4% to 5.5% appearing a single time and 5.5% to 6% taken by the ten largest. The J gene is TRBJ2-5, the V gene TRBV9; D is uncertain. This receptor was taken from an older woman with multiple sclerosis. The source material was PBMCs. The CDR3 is CASRVGQETQYF. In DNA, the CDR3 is TGTGCCAGCAGGGTGGGACAAGAGACCCAGTACTTC.